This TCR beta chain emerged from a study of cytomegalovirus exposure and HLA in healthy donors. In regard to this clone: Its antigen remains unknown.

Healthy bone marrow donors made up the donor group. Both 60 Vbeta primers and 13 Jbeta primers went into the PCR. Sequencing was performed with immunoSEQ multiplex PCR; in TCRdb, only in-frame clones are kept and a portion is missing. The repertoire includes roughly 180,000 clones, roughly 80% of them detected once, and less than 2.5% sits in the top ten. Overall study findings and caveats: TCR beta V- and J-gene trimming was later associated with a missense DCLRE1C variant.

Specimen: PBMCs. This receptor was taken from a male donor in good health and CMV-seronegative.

This chain's CDR3 is CASSEQGAGTEAFF. In DNA, the CDR3 is TGTGCCAGCAGCGAACAGGGGGCCGGCACTGAAGCTTTCTTT. This chain links TRBV9 with TRBJ1-1; 9 bases map to TRBD1. Looked up from germline, CDR1 is SGDLS and CDR2 is YYNGEE. V dropped 3 bases and J dropped 4; count of bases not matched to a gene: 4. The CDR3 contains 14 residues. Full variable domain (rest looked up from reference TRBV9 and TRBJ1-1): DSGVTQTPKHLITATGQRVTLRCSPRSGDLSVYWYQQSLDQGLQFLIQYYNGEERAKGNILERFSAQQFPDLHSELNLSSLELGDSALYFCASSEQGAGTEAFFGQGTRLTVV.